This is a list of T cell receptor beta chains from one sample in a study of regulatory dendritic cells for organ transplantation. Sequenced by immunoSEQ multiplex PCR; TCRdb stores in-frame clones only, minus some. Of 25,000 to 35,000 clones detected, about 75% appear once; the ten largest clones hold roughly 2.4%. Sequencing was performed on memory CD4+ T cells from blood. Every receptor here comes from a human donor in good health. Each CDR3 is given with its conserved first and last residue. Fields, in order: CDR3 protein, CDR3 DNA, J gene, clone size, CDR3 length, V gene, D gene. D genes are given only for firm matches. Some rows mark clone size as missing; the rest say once, few, many or name a class of expanded clone.

CDR3aa: CARSLGRMNTGELFF
CDR3nt: TGTGCCAGAAGCTTGGGCAGGATGAACACCGGGGAGCTGTTTTTT
j_gene: TRBJ2-2
abundance: -
len: 15
v_gene: TRBV5-3
d_gene: -

CDR3aa: CASSLRSSGYGYTF
CDR3nt: TGTGCCAGCAGTTTAAGGTCATCCGGCTATGGCTACACCTTC
j_gene: TRBJ1-2
abundance: -
len: 14
v_gene: TRBV28
d_gene: -

CDR3aa: CASSGYLGAYEQYF
CDR3nt: TGTGCCAGCAGCGGGTACTTGGGGGCTTACGAGCAGTACTTC
j_gene: TRBJ2-7
abundance: few
len: 14
v_gene: TRBV14
d_gene: -

CDR3aa: CASSQDSGGSTDTQYF
CDR3nt: TGTGCCAGCAGCCAAGATTCAGGGGGGAGCACAGATACGCAGTATTTT
j_gene: TRBJ2-3
abundance: -
len: 16
v_gene: TRBV4-2
d_gene: -

CDR3aa: CASSYRGPDEQYF
CDR3nt: TGTGCCAGCAGCTACAGGGGGCCCGACGAGCAGTACTTC
j_gene: TRBJ2-7
abundance: -
len: 13
v_gene: TRBV7-2
d_gene: TRBD1

CDR3aa: CASSKVGAPFPGGEETQYF
CDR3nt: TGTGCCAGCAGCAAAGTGGGGGCCCCATTCCCAGGGGGCGAGGAGACCCAGTACTTC
j_gene: TRBJ2-5
abundance: -
len: 19
v_gene: TRBV21-1
d_gene: -

CDR3aa: CASSAGEGYGQYF
CDR3nt: TGTGCCAGCAGTGCCGGGGAGGGGTACGGGCAGTACTTC
j_gene: TRBJ2-7
abundance: -
len: 13
v_gene: TRBV2
d_gene: TRBD2

CDR3aa: CASSEPGSETEAFF
CDR3nt: TGCGCCAGCAGTGAGCCAGGGAGTGAAACTGAAGCTTTCTTT
j_gene: TRBJ1-1
abundance: -
len: 14
v_gene: TRBV10-2
d_gene: -

CDR3aa: CASSLSLGDEQFF
CDR3nt: TGTGCCAGCAGCTTAAGTCTAGGAGATGAGCAGTTCTTC
j_gene: TRBJ2-1
abundance: -
len: 13
v_gene: TRBV7-9
d_gene: -

CDR3aa: CATGGTGSYSNQPQHF
CDR3nt: TGTGCGACCGGGGGGACAGGATCCTATAGCAATCAGCCCCAGCATTTT
j_gene: TRBJ1-5
abundance: -
len: 16
v_gene: TRBV19
d_gene: TRBD1